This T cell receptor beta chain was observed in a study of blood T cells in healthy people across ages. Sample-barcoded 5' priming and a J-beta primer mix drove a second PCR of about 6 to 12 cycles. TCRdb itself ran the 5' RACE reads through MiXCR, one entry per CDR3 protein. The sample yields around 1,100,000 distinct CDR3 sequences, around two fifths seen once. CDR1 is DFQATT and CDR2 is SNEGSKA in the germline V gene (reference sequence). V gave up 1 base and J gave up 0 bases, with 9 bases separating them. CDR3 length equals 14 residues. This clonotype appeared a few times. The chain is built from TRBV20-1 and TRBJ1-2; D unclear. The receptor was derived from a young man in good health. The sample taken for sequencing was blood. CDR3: CSARGGLANYGYTF. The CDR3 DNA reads TGCAGTGCTAGAGGCGGGCTCGCTAACTATGGCTACACCTTC.